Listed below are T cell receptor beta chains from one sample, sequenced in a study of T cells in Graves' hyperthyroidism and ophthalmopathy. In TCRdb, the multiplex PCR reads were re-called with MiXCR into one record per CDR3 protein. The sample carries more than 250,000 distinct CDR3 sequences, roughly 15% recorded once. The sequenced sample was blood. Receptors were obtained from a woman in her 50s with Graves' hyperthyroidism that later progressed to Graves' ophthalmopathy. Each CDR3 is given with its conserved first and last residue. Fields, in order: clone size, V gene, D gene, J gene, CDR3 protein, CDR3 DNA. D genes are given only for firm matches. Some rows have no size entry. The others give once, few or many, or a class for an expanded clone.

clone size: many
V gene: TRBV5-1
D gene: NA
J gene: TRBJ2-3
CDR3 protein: CASADKLDTQYF
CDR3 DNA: TGCGCCAGCGCGGACAAACTAGATACGCAGTATTTT

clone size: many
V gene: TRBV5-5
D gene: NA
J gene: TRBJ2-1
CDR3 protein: CASSGPGTGYNEQFF
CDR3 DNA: TGTGCCAGCAGCGGACCTGGAACGGGGTACAATGAGCAGTTCTTC

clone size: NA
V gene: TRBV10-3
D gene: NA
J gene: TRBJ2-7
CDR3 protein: CATQRQRGNYEQYF
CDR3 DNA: TGTGCCACCCAGAGGCAAAGGGGGAATTACGAGCAGTACTTC

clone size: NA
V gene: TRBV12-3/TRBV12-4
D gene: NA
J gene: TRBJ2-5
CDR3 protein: CASSQDFFSETQYF
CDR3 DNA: TGTGCCAGCAGCCAGGACTTCTTTTCTGAGACCCAGTACTTC

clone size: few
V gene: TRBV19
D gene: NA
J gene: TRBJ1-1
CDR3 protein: CASAQGEAFF
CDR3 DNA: TGTGCCAGTGCGCAGGGTGAAGCTTTCTTT

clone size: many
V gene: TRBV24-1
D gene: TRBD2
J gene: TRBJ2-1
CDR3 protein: CATKKSQWEGGDHNEQFF
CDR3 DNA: TGTGCCACCAAGAAGTCCCAGTGGGAGGGCGGGGATCACAATGAGCAGTTCTTC

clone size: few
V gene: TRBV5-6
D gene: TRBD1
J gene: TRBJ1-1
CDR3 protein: CASSLGTGVYVNTEAFF
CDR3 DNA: TGTGCCAGCAGCTTGGGGACAGGGGTGTACGTGAACACTGAAGCTTTCTTT

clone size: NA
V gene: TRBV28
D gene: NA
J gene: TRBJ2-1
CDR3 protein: CASSLLGPPGAGRQFF
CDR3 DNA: TGTGCCAGCAGTTTATTGGGCCCTCCGGGGGCGGGGCGGCAGTTCTTC

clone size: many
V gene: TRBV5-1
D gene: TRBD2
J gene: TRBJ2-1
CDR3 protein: CASSAQSGVSGGEQFF
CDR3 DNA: TGCGCCAGCAGCGCCCAGAGCGGGGTTAGTGGAGGCGAGCAGTTCTTC

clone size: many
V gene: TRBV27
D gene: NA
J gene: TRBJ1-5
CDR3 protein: CASSPRDSNQPQHF
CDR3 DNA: TGTGCCAGCAGTCCCCGGGATAGCAATCAGCCCCAGCATTTT

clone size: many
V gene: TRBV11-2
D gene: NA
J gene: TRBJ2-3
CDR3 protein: CASSSDRTTDTQYF
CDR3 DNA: TGTGCCAGCAGCTCGGACAGAACCACAGATACGCAGTATTTT

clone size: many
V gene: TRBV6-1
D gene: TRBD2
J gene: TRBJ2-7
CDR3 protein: CASRELAGHSYEQYF
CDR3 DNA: TGTGCCAGCAGGGAACTAGCGGGTCACTCCTACGAGCAGTACTTC

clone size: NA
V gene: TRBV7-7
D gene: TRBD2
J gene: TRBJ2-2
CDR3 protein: CASSSTSGKNTGELFF
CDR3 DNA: TGTGCTAGCAGCTCGACTAGCGGGAAGAACACCGGGGAGCTGTTTTTT

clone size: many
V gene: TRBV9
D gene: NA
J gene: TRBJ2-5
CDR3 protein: CASSVGRQKETQYF
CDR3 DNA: TGTGCCAGCAGCGTAGGAAGACAGAAAGAGACCCAGTACTTC

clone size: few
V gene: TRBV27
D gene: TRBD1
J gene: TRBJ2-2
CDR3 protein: CAGSTILTTGGETNTGELFF
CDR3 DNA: TGTGCCGGCAGTACGATCCTAACGACAGGGGGCGAGACGAACACCGGGGAGCTGTTTTTT

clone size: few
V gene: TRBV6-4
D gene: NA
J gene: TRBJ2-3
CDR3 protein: CASSDGAVLGTDTQYF
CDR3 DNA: TGTGCCAGCAGTGACGGGGCAGTTCTTGGCACAGATACGCAGTATTTT

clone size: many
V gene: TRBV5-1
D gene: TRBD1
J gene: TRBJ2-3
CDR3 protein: CASSGQGALGDTQYF
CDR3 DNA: TGCGCCAGCAGCGGTCAGGGGGCGCTCGGCGATACGCAGTATTTT

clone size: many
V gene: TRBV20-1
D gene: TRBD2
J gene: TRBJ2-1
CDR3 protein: CSGNNRPPPLAGALNEQFF
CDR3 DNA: TGCAGTGGGAACAATCGACCTCCACCCCTAGCGGGAGCCCTAAATGAGCAGTTCTTC

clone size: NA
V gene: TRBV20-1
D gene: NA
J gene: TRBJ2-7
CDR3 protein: CSAISGTNSYEQYF
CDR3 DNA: TGCAGTGCGATCTCCGGTACTAATAGCTACGAGCAGTACTTC

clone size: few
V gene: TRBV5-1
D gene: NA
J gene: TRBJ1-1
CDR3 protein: CASSLGGEAFF
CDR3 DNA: TGCGCCAGCAGCTTGGGAGGAGAAGCTTTCTTT

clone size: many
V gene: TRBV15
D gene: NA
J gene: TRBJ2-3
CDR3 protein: CATSRQGMADTQYF
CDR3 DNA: TGTGCCACCAGCAGGCAGGGTATGGCAGATACGCAGTATTTT

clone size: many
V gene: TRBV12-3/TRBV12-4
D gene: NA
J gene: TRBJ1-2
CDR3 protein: CASSLSPAASYGYTF
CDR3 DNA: TGTGCCAGCAGTTTATCCCCAGCGGCCAGCTATGGCTACACCTTC

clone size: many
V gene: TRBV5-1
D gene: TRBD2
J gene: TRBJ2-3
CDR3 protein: CASSPKTSGPDTQYF
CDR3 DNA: TGCGCCAGCAGCCCGAAGACTAGCGGTCCGGATACGCAGTATTTT

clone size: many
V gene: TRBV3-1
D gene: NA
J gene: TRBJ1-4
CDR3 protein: CASSQDGTPNEKLFF
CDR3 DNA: TGTGCCAGCAGCCAAGACGGTACTCCGAATGAAAAACTGTTTTTT

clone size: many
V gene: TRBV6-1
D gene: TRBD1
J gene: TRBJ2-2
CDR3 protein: CASSGWGQGGTGELFF
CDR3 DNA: TGTGCCAGCAGTGGATGGGGACAGGGTGGCACCGGGGAGCTGTTTTTT

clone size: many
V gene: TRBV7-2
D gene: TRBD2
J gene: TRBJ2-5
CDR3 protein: CASSYRTSGFQETQYF
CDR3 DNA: TGTGCCAGCAGCTACCGGACTAGCGGGTTCCAAGAGACCCAGTACTTC

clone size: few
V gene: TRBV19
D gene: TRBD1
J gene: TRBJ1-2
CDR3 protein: CASTETGDGYGYTF
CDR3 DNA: TGTGCCAGTACCGAGACAGGGGACGGCTATGGCTACACCTTC

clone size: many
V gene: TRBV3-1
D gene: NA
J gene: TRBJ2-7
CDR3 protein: CASSQISWGFYEQYF
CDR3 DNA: TGTGCCAGCAGCCAAATAAGTTGGGGGTTCTACGAGCAGTACTTC

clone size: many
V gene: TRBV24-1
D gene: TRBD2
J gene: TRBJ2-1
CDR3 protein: CATSDLSGAGSSYNEQFF
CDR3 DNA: TGTGCCACCAGTGATTTGTCGGGAGCGGGAAGCTCCTACAATGAGCAGTTCTTC

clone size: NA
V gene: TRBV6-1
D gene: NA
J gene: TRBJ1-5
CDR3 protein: CASTDHQPQHF
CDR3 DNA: TGTGCCAGCACCGACCATCAGCCCCAGCATTTT

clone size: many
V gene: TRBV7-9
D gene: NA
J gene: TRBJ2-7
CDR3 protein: CASSLISGGRYEQYF
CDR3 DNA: TGTGCCAGCAGCTTAATAAGTGGGGGCCGGTACGAGCAGTACTTC

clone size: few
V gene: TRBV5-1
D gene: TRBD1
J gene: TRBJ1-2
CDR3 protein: CASSLGMGTASYGYTF
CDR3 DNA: TGCGCCAGCAGCTTGGGAATGGGGACAGCCAGCTATGGCTACACCTTC

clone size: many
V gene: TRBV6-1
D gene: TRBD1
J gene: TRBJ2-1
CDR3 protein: CASSDPGGQGLNEQFF
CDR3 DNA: TGTGCCAGCAGTGACCCGGGGGGACAGGGTTTGAATGAGCAGTTCTTC

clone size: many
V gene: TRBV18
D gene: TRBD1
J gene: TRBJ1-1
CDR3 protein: CASQYQGGTEAFF
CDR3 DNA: TGTGCCAGCCAATACCAGGGGGGAACTGAAGCTTTCTTT

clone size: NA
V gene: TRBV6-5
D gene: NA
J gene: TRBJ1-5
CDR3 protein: CASSYSNNQPQHF
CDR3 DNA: TGTGCCAGCAGTTACTCGAACAATCAGCCCCAGCATTTT

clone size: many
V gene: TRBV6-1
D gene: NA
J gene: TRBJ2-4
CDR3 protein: CASRTATLAKNIQYF
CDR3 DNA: TGTGCCAGCAGAACAGCAACCCTAGCCAAAAACATTCAGTACTTC

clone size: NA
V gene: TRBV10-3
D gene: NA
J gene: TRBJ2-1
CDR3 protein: CAISAQQGSEQFF
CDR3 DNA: TGTGCCATCAGTGCTCAACAGGGTAGTGAGCAGTTCTTC

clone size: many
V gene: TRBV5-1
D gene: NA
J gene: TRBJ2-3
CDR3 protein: CASSSGLHVDTQYF
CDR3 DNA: TGCGCCAGCAGCTCCGGGCTTCACGTAGATACGCAGTATTTT

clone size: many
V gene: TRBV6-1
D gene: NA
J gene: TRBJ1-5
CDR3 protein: CASSEINSNQPQHF
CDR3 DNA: TGTGCCAGCAGTGAAATCAATAGCAATCAGCCCCAGCATTTT

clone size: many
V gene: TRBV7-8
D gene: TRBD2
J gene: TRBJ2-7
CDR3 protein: CASSFLAAGSYEQYF
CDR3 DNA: TGTGCCAGCAGCTTCCTTGCAGCGGGAAGCTACGAGCAGTACTTC

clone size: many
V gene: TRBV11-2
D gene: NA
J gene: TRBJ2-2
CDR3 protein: CASTKFGSDTGELFF
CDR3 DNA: TGTGCCAGCACCAAATTTGGGTCTGACACCGGGGAGCTGTTTTTT

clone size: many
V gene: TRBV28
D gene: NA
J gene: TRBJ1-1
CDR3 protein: CASSFGPHLLNTEAFF
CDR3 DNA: TGTGCCAGCAGTTTCGGACCACACCTACTGAACACTGAAGCTTTCTTT

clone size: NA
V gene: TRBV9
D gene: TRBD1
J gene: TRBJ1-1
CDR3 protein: CASSAGTGVTEAFF
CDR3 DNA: TGTGCCAGCAGCGCTGGGACAGGGGTAACTGAAGCTTTCTTT

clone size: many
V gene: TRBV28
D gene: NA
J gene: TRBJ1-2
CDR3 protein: CASSPPGFGYGYTF
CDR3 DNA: TGTGCCAGCAGTCCACCGGGGTTTGGCTATGGCTACACCTTC

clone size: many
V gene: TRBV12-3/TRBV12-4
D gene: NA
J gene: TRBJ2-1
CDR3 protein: CASSPRRMYNEQFF
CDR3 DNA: TGTGCCAGCAGTCCCCGACGGATGTACAATGAGCAGTTCTTC

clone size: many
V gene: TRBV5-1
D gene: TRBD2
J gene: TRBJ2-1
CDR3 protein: CASSQPGLAGTFLYNEQFF
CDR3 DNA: TGCGCCAGCAGTCAACCGGGACTAGCGGGAACGTTTTTGTACAATGAGCAGTTCTTC

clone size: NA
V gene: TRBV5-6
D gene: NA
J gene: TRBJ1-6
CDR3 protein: CASSPQVAHSPLHF
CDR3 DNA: TGTGCCAGCAGCCCCCAGGTTGCTCATTCACCCCTCCACTTT

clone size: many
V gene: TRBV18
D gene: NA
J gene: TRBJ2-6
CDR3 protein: CASSRGVNVLTF
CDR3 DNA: TGTGCCAGCTCACGGGGTGTCAACGTCCTGACTTTC

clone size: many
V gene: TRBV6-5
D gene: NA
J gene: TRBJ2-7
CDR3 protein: CASSYSGTYEQYF
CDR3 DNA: TGTGCCAGCAGTTACTCGGGGACCTACGAGCAGTACTTC

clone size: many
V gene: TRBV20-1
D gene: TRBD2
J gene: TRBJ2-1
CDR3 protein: CSARDRIAGGAEEQFF
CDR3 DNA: TGCAGTGCTAGAGATAGGATAGCGGGAGGAGCTGAGGAGCAGTTCTTC

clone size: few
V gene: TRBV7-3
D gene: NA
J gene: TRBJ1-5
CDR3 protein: CASSLTSGRHSGQPQHF
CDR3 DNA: TGTGCCAGCAGCTTAACTAGTGGCAGGCATAGCGGTCAGCCCCAGCATTTT

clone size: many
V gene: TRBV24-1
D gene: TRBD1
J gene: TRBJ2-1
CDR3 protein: CATSGGVGTGYNEQFF
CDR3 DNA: TGTGCCACCAGTGGTGGGGTCGGGACAGGGTACAATGAGCAGTTCTTC

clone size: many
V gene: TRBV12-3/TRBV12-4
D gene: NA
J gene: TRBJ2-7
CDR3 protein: CASSLGFGSKSYEQYF
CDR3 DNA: TGTGCCAGCAGTTTAGGGTTTGGGAGCAAATCCTACGAGCAGTACTTC

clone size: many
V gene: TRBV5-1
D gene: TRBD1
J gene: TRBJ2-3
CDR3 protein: CASSLGQSTDTQYF
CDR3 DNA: TGTGCCAGTAGCTTGGGACAGTCTACAGATACGCAGTATTTT

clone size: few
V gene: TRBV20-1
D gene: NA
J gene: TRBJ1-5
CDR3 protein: CSARTDYSNQPQHF
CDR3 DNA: TGCAGTGCAAGGACAGATTATAGCAATCAGCCCCAGCATTTT

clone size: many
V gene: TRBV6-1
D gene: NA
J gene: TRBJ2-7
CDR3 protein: CASSESQGHEQYF
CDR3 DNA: TGTGCCAGCAGTGAATCACAGGGTCACGAGCAGTACTTC

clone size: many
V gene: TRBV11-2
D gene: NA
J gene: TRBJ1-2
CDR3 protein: CASSHTGVGGYTF
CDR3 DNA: TGTGCCAGCAGCCATACAGGCGTTGGGGGCTACACCTTC

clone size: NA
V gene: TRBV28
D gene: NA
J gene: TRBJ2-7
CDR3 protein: CASQLQSLYEQYF
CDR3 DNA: TGTGCCAGCCAACTACAAAGTCTCTACGAGCAGTACTTC

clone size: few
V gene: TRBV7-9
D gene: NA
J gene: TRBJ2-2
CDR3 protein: CASSNDGTGELFF
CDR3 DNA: TGTGCCAGCAGTAATGACGGCACCGGGGAGCTGTTTTTT